This TCR beta chain was obtained from a study of T cell changes during pregnancy in multiple sclerosis. From germline, CDR1 is DFQATT and CDR2 SNEGSKA (reference sequence). The CDR3 is 11 residues long. V was trimmed by 6 bases and J by 5 bases, leaving 10 bases between them. TCRdb's table, derived via immunoSEQ multiplex PCR, lists solely in-frame clones and lacks some. The top ten hold roughly 0.5% of the sample, which has around 40,000 clones, 90% seen once. The source of this sequence is a female donor in good health, enrolled as a control in a pregnancy study. Material: CD4+ T cells from peripheral blood mononuclear cells, obtained in the first trimester of pregnancy. The chain links TRBV20-1 to TRBJ1-2; TRBD1 might be the D (6 bases). This CDR3 is CSANRDYGYTF. DNA of the CDR3: TGCAGTGCCAACAGGGATTATGGCTACACCTTC.